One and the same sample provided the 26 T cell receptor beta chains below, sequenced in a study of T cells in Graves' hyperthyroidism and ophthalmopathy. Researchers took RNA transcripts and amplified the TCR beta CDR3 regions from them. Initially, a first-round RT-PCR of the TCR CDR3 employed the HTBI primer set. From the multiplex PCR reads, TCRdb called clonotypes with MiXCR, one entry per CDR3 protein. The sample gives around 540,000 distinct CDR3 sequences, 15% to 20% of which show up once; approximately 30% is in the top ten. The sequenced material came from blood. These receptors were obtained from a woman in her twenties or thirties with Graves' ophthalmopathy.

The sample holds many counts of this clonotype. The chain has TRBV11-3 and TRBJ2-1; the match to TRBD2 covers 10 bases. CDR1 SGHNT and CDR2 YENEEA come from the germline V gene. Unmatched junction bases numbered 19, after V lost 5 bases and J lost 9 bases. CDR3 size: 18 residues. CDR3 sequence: CASSPGLAGDYRAIEQFF. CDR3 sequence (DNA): TGTGCCAGCAGCCCAGGGCTAGCGGGAGATTACCGGGCTATTGAGCAGTTCTTC.

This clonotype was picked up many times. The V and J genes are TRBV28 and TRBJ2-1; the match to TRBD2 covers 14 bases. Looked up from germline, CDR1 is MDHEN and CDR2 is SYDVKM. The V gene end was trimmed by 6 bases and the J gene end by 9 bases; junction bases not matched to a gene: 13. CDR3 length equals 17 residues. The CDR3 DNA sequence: TGTGCCAGCAGGGCTTACAGGGGACTAGCGGGAGAGGCTGAGCAGTTCTTC. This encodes CASRAYRGLAGEAEQFF.

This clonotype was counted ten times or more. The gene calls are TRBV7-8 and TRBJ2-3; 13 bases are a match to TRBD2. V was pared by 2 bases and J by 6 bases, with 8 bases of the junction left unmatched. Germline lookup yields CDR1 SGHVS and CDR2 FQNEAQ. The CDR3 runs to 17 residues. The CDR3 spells CASSLPGTSGTWDTQYF. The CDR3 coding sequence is TGTGCCAGCAGCTTACCCGGGACTAGCGGGACCTGGGATACGCAGTATTTT. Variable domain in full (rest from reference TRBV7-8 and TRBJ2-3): GAGVSQSPRYKVAKRGQDVALRCDPISGHVSLFWYQQALGQGPEFLTYFQNEAQLDKSGLPSDRFFAERPEGSVSTLKIQRTQQEDSAVYLCASSLPGTSGTWDTQYFGPGTRLTVL.

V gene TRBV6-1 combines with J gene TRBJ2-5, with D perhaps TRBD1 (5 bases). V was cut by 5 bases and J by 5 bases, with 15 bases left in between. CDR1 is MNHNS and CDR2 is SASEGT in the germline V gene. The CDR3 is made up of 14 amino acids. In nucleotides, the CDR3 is TGTGCCAGCAGTAGTCAGGGTGTCGGGGAGACCCAGTACTTC. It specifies CASSSQGVGETQYF.

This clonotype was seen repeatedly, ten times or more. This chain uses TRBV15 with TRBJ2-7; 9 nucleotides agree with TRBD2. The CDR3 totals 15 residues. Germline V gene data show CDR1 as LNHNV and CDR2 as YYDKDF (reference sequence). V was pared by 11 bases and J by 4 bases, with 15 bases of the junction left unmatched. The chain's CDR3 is CAPSTGGRATYEQYF. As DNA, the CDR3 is TGTGCCCCCTCGACGGGCGGGAGGGCCACATACGAGCAGTACTTC. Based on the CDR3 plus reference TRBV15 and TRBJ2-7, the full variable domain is DAMVIQNPRYQVTQFGKPVTLSCSQTLNHNVMYWYQQKSSQAPKLLFHYYDKDFNNEADTPDNFQSRRPNTSFCFLDIRSPGLGDTAMYLCAPSTGGRATYEQYFGPGTRLTVT.

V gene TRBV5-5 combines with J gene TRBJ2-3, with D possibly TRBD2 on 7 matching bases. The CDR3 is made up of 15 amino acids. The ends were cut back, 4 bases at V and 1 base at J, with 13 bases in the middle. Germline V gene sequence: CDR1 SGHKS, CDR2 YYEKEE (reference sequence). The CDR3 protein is CASSTKGGRTDTQYF. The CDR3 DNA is TGTGCCAGCAGCACCAAGGGGGGGCGCACAGATACGCAGTATTTT.

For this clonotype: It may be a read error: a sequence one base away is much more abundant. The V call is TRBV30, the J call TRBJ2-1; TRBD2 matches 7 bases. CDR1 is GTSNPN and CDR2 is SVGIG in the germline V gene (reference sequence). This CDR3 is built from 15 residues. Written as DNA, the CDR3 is TGTGCCTGGAGTGTAGGTAGCGGGCCTTACAATGAGCAGTCCTTC. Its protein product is CAWSVGSGPYNEQSF.

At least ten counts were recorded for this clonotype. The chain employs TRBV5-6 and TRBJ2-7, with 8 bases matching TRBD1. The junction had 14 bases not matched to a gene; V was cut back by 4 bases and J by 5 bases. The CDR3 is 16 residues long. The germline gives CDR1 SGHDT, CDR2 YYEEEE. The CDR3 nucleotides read TGTGCCAGCAGCCCCGCCGGGACAGGCTTTTTGGACGAGCAGTACTTC. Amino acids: CASSPAGTGFLDEQYF.

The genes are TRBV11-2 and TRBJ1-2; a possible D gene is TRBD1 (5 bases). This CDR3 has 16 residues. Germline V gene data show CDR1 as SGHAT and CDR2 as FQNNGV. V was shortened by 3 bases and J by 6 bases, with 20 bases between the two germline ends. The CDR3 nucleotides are TGTGCCAGCAGCTTTCTGGGAGGGAAGTTAGGGGATGGCTACACCTTC. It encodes CASSFLGGKLGDGYTF.

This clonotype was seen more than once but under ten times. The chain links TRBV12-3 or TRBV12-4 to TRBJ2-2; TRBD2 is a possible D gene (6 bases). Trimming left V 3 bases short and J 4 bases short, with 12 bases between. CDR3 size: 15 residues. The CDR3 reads CASSFGGFATGELFF. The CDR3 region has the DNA TGTGCCAGCAGTTTCGGGGGTTTCGCCACCGGGGAGCTGTTTTTT.

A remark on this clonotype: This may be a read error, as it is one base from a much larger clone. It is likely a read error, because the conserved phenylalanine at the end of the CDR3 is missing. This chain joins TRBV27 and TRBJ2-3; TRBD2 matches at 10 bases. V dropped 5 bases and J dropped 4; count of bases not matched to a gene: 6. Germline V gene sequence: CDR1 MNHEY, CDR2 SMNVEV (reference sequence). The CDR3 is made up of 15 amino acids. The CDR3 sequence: CASSLTSGVADTQYS. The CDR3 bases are TGTGCCAGCAGTCTTACTAGCGGGGTTGCAGATACGCAGTATTCT.

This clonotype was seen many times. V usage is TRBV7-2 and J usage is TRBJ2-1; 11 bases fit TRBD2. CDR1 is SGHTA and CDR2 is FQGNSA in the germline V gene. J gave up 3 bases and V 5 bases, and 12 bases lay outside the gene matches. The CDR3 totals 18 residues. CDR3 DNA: TGTGCCAGCAGCCAACGGCTAGCGGGAGGCGGTGTCTACAATGAGCAGTTCTTC. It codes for CASSQRLAGGGVYNEQFF.

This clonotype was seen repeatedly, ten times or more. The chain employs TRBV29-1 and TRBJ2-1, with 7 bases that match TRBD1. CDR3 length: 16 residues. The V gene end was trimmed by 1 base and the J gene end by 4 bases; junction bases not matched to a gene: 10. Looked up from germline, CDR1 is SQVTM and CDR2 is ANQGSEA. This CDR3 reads CSVEGARDSLYNEQFF. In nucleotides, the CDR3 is TGCAGCGTTGAAGGGGCACGGGACAGCCTATACAATGAGCAGTTCTTC.

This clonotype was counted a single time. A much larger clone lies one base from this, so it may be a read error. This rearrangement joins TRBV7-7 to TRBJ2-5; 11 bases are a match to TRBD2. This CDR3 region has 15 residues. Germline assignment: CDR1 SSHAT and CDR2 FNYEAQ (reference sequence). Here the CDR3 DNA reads TGTGCTAGCAGCCGTAGCGGGAGGGCCGGGGAGACCCAGTACTTC. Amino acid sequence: CASSRSGRAGETQYF.

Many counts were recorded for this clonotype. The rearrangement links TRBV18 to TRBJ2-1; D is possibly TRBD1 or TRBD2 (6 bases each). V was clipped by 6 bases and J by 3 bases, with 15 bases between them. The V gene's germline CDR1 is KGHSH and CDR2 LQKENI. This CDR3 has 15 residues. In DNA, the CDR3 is TGTGCCAGCTCCCCGAGGGGGGTAGGCTACAATGAGCAGTTCTTC. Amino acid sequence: CASSPRGVGYNEQFF.

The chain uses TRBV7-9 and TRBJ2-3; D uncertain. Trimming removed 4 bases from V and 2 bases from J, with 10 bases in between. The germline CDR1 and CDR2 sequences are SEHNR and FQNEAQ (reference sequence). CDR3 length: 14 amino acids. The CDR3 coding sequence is TGTGCCAGCAGCTCCAGTAGGGCCACAGATACGCAGTATTTT. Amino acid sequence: CASSSSRATDTQYF.

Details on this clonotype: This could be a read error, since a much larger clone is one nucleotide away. CDR3 in amino acids: CASSLGGTARNTIYF. The CDR3 coding sequence is TGTGCCAGCAGCTTAGGTGGGACAGCTAGAAACACCATATATTTT. V usage is TRBV11-2 and J usage is TRBJ1-3, with TRBD1 identical over 7 bases. V lost 1 base and J lost 5; bases outside the gene matches: 5. The CDR3 runs 15 residues. The germline V gene has CDR1 SGHAT and CDR2 FQNNGV. The full variable domain, completed using reference TRBV11-2 and TRBJ1-3, is EAGVAQSPRYKIIEKRQSVAFWCNPISGHATLYWYQQILGQGPKLLIQFQNNGVVDDSQLPKDRFSAERLKGVDSTLKIQPAKLEDSAVYLCASSLGGTARNTIYFGEGSWLTVV.

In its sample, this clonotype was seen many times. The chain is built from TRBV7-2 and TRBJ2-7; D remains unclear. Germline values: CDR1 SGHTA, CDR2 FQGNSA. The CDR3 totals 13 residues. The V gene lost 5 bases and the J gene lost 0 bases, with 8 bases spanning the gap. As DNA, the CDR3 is TGTGCCAGCAGCCCCGGGTACTCCTACGAGCAGTACTTC. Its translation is CASSPGYSYEQYF.

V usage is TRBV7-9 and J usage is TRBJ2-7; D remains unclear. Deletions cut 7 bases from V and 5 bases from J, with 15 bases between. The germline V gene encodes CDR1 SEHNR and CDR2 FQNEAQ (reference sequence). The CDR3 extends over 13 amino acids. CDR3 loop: CASTIPQENEQYF. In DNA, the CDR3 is TGTGCCAGCACCATACCCCAGGAGAACGAGCAGTACTTC.

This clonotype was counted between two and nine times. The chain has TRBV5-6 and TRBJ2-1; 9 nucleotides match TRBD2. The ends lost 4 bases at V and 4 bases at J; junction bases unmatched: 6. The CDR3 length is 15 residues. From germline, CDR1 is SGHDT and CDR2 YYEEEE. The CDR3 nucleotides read TGTGCCAGCAGCGAAAGCGGGAGGACGTACAATGAGCAGTTCTTC. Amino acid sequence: CASSESGRTYNEQFF. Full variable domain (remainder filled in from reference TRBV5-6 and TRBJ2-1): DAGVTQSPTHLIKTRGQQVTLRCSPKSGHDTVSWYQQALGQGPQFIFQYYEEEERQRGNFPDRFSGHQFPNYSSELNVNALLLGDSALYLCASSESGRTYNEQFFGPGTRLTVL.

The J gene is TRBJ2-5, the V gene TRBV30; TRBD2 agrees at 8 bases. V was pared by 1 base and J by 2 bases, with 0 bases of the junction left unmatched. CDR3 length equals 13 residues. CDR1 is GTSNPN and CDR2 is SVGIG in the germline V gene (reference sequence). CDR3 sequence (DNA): TGTGCCTGGAGTGCTAGCGGGCAAGAGACCCAGTACTTC. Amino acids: CAWSASGQETQYF.

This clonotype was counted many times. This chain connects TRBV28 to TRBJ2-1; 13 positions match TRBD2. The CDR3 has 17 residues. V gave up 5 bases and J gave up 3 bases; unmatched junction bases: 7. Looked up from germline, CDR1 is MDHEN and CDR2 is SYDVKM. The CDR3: CASSTSGRAGGYNEQFF. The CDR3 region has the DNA TGTGCCAGCAGTACTAGCGGGAGGGCCGGGGGCTACAATGAGCAGTTCTTC.

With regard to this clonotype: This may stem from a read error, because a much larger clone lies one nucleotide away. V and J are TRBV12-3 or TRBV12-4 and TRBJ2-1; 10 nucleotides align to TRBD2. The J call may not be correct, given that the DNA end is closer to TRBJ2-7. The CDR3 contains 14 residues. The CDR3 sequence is CASSPSGSHNEQYF. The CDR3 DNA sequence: TGTGCCAGCAGCCCTAGCGGGAGCCACAATGAGCAGTACTTC.

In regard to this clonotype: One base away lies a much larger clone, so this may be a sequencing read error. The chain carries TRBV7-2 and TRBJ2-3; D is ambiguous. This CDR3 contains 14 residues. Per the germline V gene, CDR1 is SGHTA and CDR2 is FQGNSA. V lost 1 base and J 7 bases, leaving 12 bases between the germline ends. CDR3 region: CASSLEYHTNTQYF. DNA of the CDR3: TGTGCCAGCAGCTTAGAGTACCACACGAATACGCAGTATTTT.

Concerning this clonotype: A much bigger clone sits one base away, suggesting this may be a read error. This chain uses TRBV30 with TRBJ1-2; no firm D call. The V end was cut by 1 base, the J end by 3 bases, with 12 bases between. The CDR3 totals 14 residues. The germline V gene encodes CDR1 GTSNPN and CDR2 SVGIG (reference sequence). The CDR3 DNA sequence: TGTGCCTGGAGTGGATCATCTCAGGACTATGGCTACACCTTC. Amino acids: CAWSGSSQDYGYTF. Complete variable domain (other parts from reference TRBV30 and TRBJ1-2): SQTIHQWPATLVQPVGSPLSLECTVEGTSNPNLYWYRQAAGRGLQLLFYSVGIGQISSEVPQNLSASRPQDRQFILSSKKLLLSDSGFYLCAWSGSSQDYGYTFGSGTRLTVV.

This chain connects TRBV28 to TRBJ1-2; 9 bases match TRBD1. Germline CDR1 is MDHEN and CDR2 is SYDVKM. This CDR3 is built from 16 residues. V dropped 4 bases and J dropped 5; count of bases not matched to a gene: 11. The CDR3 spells CASSSTIGQGFYGYTF. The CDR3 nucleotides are TGTGCCAGCAGTTCCACGATCGGACAGGGGTTTTATGGCTACACCTTC.